This TCR beta chain was captured in a study of blood T cell repertoires in COVID-19. About the study: Whether acute or convalescent, the COVID-19 samples came from the United States, Italy and Spain.

TCRdb's table, derived via immunoSEQ multiplex PCR, lists solely in-frame clones and lacks some. The data contain some 460,000 clones, 70% to 90% of them singletons. Germline V lookup: CDR1 SEHNR, CDR2 FQNEAQ (reference sequence). The CDR3 contains 19 residues. Trimming took 4 bases from V and 2 from J; bases not matched to a gene: 18. The rearrangement joins TRBV7-9 to TRBJ2-7, with 9 bases fitting TRBD2. This TCR was sampled from a woman under 30 with acute COVID-19. The sequenced sample was PBMCs or T cells enriched from blood (not recorded which). CDR3 sequence (DNA): TGTGCCAGCAGCTCTAGGGGACTAGCCAGGGGTGACCGAACCTACGAGCAGTACTTC. It encodes CASSSRGLARGDRTYEQYF.